A single sample gave rise to the 14 T cell receptor beta chains below, sequenced in a study of T cell changes during pregnancy in multiple sclerosis. The assay was immunoSEQ multiplex PCR, and TCRdb's table has in-frame clones only and misses some. The data hold tens of thousands of clones, with about 94% observed a single time. The specimen comprised peripheral blood, sampled in the third trimester of pregnancy. All receptors derive from a female donor in good health, enrolled as a control in a pregnancy study.

V gene TRBV5-1 combines with J gene TRBJ2-2, with 8 bases matching TRBD2. The V segment lost 0 bases and the J segment 5 bases; nucleotides outside the gene matches: 9. This CDR3 is 17 amino acids long. Looked up from germline, CDR1 is SGHRS and CDR2 is YFSETQ. The CDR3 DNA is TGCGCCAGCAGCTTGGCCGGGAGCGGGAGAGGAACCGGGGAGCTGTTTTTT. Residues: CASSLAGSGRGTGELFF.

The chain uses TRBV19 and TRBJ2-3; 11 positions agree with TRBD2. The CDR3 is 16 residues long. The junction had 8 bases not matched to a gene; V was cut back by 1 base and J by 8 bases. Germline-derived CDR1 and CDR2 are LNHDA and SQIVND (reference sequence). The CDR3, as DNA: TGTGCCAGTAGTATAGGACTAGCGGGAACATCAGGTACGCAGTATTTT. Its protein product is CASSIGLAGTSGTQYF. The variable domain in full, completed from reference TRBV19 and TRBJ2-3, reads DGGITQSPKYLFRKEGQNVTLSCEQNLNHDAMYWYRQDPGQGLRLIYYSQIVNDFQKGDIAEGYSVSREKKESFPLTVTSAQKNPTAFYLCASSIGLAGTSGTQYFGPGTRLTVL.

J is TRBJ1-4 and V is TRBV9, with no clear D. The CDR3 runs 12 residues. Between the trimmed V and J ends, which lost 3 bases and 7 bases, there was a span of 7 bases. The germline gives CDR1 SGDLS, CDR2 YYNGEE. The CDR3 reads CASSGGGEKLFF. The CDR3 DNA sequence: TGTGCCAGCAGCGGCGGAGGTGAAAAACTGTTTTTT.

The chain is built from TRBV7-8 and TRBJ1-2, with 7 positions matching TRBD1. The J segment lost 2 bases and the V segment lost 4 bases, leaving 10 bases of the junction unmatched. Germline V gives CDR1 SGHVS, CDR2 FQNEAQ. The CDR3 has 16 amino acids. Written as DNA, the CDR3 is TGTGCCAGCAGCTCGATTCTTATGACAGGGAACTATGGCTACACCTTC. Translating it yields CASSSILMTGNYGYTF.

The chain recombines TRBV19 with TRBJ2-3, with TRBD1 matching over 8 bases. CDR3 length: 16 amino acids. The trim removed 5 bases at V and 4 bases at J, leaving 11 bases unmatched. CDR1 LNHDA and CDR2 SQIVND come from the germline V gene (reference sequence). CDR3 in amino acids: CASSSQGANTADTQYF. In DNA, the CDR3 is TGTGCCAGTAGTTCCCAGGGGGCTAACACGGCAGATACGCAGTATTTT.

This clone appeared a single time. J is TRBJ2-4 and V is TRBV29-1; weak D call: TRBD1 (6 bases). The CDR3 has 13 amino acids. Per germline, CDR1 SQVTM and CDR2 ANQGSEA. V was shortened by 6 bases and J by 1 base, with 10 bases between the two germline ends. CDR3 bases: TGCAGCGTCGGGCAGGGGGCCAAAAACATTCAGTACTTC. Amino acids: CSVGQGAKNIQYF.

This clone was recorded a few times. The chain is built from TRBV10-3 and TRBJ2-1; TRBD2 matches at 12 bases. The J segment lost 1 base and the V segment lost 11 bases, leaving 3 bases of the junction unmatched. CDR1 and CDR2 from the germline V gene are ENHRY and SYGVKD. The CDR3 is 14 amino acids. CDR3 sequence reads: CAVGLAGSYNEQFF. The CDR3 nucleotides are TGTGCCGTCGGACTAGCGGGGTCCTACAATGAGCAGTTCTTC.

The chain uses TRBV7-2 and TRBJ2-1; perhaps TRBD2 as D (5 bases). The CDR3 consists of 16 residues. Per the germline V gene, CDR1 is SGHTA and CDR2 is FQGNSA. V was cut by 6 bases and J by 2 bases, with 17 bases left in between. CDR3: CASSLSPGIAYNEQFF. DNA of the CDR3: TGTGCCAGCAGTTTGAGCCCGGGAATCGCCTACAATGAGCAGTTCTTC.

This clone was found once. The CDR3: CASSLYPGGIQETQYF. CDR3 nucleotides: TGCGCCAGCAGCTTGTACCCAGGGGGCATCCAAGAGACCCAGTACTTC. This rearrangement joins TRBV5-1 to TRBJ2-5; 8 bases align to TRBD1. Germline V lookup: CDR1 SGHRS, CDR2 YFSETQ. The trim removed 1 base at V and 1 base at J, leaving 6 bases unmatched. This CDR3 has 16 residues.

V gene TRBV18 combines with J gene TRBJ2-7, with D possibly being TRBD1 (5 bases). Germline V gene data show CDR1 as KGHSH and CDR2 as LQKENI. Trimming shortened V by 3 bases and J by 5 bases, and 14 bases separated the two germline ends. This CDR3 contains 14 residues. This chain's CDR3 is CASSPTPGFNEQYF. The CDR3, as DNA: TGTGCCAGCTCACCCACGCCAGGGTTCAACGAGCAGTACTTC.

The rearrangement joins TRBV19 to TRBJ1-2; unclear D gene. From germline, CDR1 is LNHDA and CDR2 SQIVND (reference sequence). The CDR3 has 13 residues. The V gene lost 6 bases and the J gene lost 4 bases, with 12 bases spanning the gap. CDR3 loop: CASRPDMRYGYTF. The DNA for the CDR3 is TGTGCCAGTAGGCCAGACATGCGCTATGGCTACACCTTC.

This clone has only one observation. This rearrangement joins TRBV7-3 to TRBJ2-5, with 10 bases fitting TRBD1. There are 15 residues in the CDR3. Germline V gives CDR1 SGHTA, CDR2 FQGTGA. The ends lost 0 bases at V and 5 bases at J; junction bases unmatched: 3. The CDR3 is CASSLTGQGPETQYF. In DNA, the CDR3 is TGTGCCAGCAGCTTAACGGGACAGGGGCCGGAGACCCAGTACTTC.

J is TRBJ2-5 and V is TRBV14; tentative D call: TRBD2 (6 bases). The germline V and J ends were trimmed by 0 bases and 7 bases, with 12 bases remaining between them. The CDR3 is 14 residues long. Germline CDR1 is SGHDN and CDR2 is FVKESK. CDR3 sequence (DNA): TGTGCCAGCAGCCAAGATGGGACCGGGGGGACCCAGTACTTC. It translates to CASSQDGTGGTQYF.

Comment on this clone: Sequence at one end of the junction differs from germline and may be a read error. CDR3 nucleotide sequence: TGTGCCACCAGCAGAGATCGGTCCGGAGGGTTAGAAGAGGCCCAGTACTTC. Encoded protein: CATSRDRSGGLEEAQYF. This chain joins TRBV15 and TRBJ2-5, with D perhaps matching TRBD2 (6 bases). The CDR3 totals 17 residues. Germline V gene lookup returns CDR1 LNHNV and CDR2 YYDKDF (reference sequence).